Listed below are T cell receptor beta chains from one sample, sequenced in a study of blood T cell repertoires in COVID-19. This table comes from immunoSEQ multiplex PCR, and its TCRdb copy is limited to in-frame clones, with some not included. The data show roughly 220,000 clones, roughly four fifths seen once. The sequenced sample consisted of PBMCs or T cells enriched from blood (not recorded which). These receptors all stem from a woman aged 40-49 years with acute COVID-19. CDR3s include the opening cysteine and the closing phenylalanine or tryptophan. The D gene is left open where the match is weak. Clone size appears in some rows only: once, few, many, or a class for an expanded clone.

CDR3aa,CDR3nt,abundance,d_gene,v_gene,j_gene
CASSHKWLISPHEQFF,TGTGCCAGCAGCCACAAGTGGCTGATTAGCCCCCATGAGCAGTTCTTC,NA,NA,TRBV14,TRBJ2-1
CASSRGDREASGYTF,TGCGCCAGCAGCAGGGGGGACAGGGAAGCGAGTGGCTACACCTTC,NA,TRBD1,TRBV5-1,TRBJ1-2
CASSLTPPSSYNSPLHF,TGTGCCAGCAGTTTAACCCCCCCGAGCTCCTATAATTCACCCCTCCACTTT,NA,NA,TRBV27,TRBJ1-6
CASRQGSLETQYF,TGCGCCAGCCGCCAGGGCTCCCTGGAGACCCAGTACTTC,NA,NA,TRBV5-1,TRBJ2-5
CATTKGQGGTDTQYF,TGTGCCACCACTAAAGGACAGGGCGGCACAGATACGCAGTATTTT,NA,TRBD1,TRBV15,TRBJ2-3
CASSEGTGFGYTF,TGTGCCAGCAGTGAAGGGACAGGCTTCGGCTACACCTTC,NA,TRBD1,TRBV6-1,TRBJ1-2
CASSLGLARLTGELFF,TGTGCCAGCAGCTTGGGACTGGCAAGATTGACCGGGGAGCTGTTTTTT,NA,NA,TRBV7-2,TRBJ2-2
CASSRTGYEAFF,TGTGCCAGCAGCCGCACAGGGTATGAAGCTTTCTTT,NA,NA,TRBV7-9,TRBJ1-1
CASSQAWRGGYEQYF,TGTGCCAGCAGCCAAGCGTGGAGGGGGGGGTACGAGCAGTACTTC,NA,NA,TRBV3-1/TRBV3-2,TRBJ2-7
CASSWDSNRNYGYTF,TGTGCCAGCAGCTGGGACTCGAACCGTAACTATGGCTACACCTTC,few,NA,TRBV5-6,TRBJ1-2
CASRKDGENTEAFF,TGTGCCAGCAGGAAAGACGGGGAGAACACTGAAGCTTTCTTT,once,NA,TRBV6-4,TRBJ1-1
CASSLIRGPGNTIYF,TGTGCCAGCAGCTTAATCAGGGGGCCTGGAAACACCATATATTTT,NA,NA,TRBV12-1,TRBJ1-3
CASSQSGEFQETQYF,TGTGCCAGCAGCCAATCCGGGGAATTCCAAGAGACCCAGTACTTC,NA,NA,TRBV5-6,TRBJ2-5
CASSNRELNTEAFF,TGTGCCAGTAGTAACAGGGAGCTGAACACTGAAGCTTTCTTT,NA,NA,TRBV19,TRBJ1-1
CASSDGTSGSCETQYF,TGTGCCAGCAGTGACGGGACTAGCGGGAGTTGTGAGACCCAGTACTTC,few,TRBD2,TRBV6-4,TRBJ2-5
CASSFRGNYGYTF,TGTGCCAGCAGTTTCAGGGGTAACTATGGCTACACCTTC,NA,NA,TRBV28,TRBJ1-2
CASSFPGQSMNTEAFF,TGTGCCAGCAGCTTCCCGGGACAGTCTATGAACACTGAAGCTTTCTTT,NA,TRBD1,TRBV11-2,TRBJ1-1
CASSVAGREGYTF,TGTGCCAGCAGCGTAGCGGGCAGGGAAGGCTACACCTTC,NA,NA,TRBV9,TRBJ1-2
CASSGPPGGPGELFF,TGCGCCAGCAGTGGGCCCCCAGGGGGCCCCGGGGAGCTGTTTTTT,NA,TRBD1,TRBV10-1,TRBJ2-2
CASSEYVSSPLHF,TGTGCCAGCAGTGAATATGTCTCTTCACCCCTCCACTTT,NA,NA,TRBV6-1,TRBJ1-6
CASSLSRGEDGYTF,TGCGCCAGCAGCCTAAGCCGGGGGGAAGATGGCTACACCTTC,NA,NA,TRBV5-1,TRBJ1-2
CASSRQDRGRTEAFF,TGTGCCAGCAGCCGACAGGACAGGGGTCGGACTGAAGCTTTCTTT,NA,TRBD1,TRBV11-2,TRBJ1-1
CASRQMAGGKQFF,TGTGCCAGCAGGCAAATGGCGGGAGGGAAGCAGTTCTTC,few,TRBD2,TRBV6-5,TRBJ2-1
CASSMDRGYGYTF,TGTGCCAGTAGTATGGACAGGGGGTATGGCTACACCTTC,NA,TRBD1,TRBV19,TRBJ1-2
CAWSVRSPGEKLFF,TGTGCCTGGAGTGTACGCTCCCCCGGGGAAAAACTGTTTTTT,NA,NA,TRBV30,TRBJ1-4
CASRRGVGEQFF,TGTGCCAGCAGACGGGGAGTCGGGGAGCAGTTCTTC,NA,NA,TRBV28,TRBJ2-1
CASSLMWPFANTGELFF,TGTGCCAGCAGCTTAATGTGGCCGTTCGCGAACACCGGGGAGCTGTTTTTT,NA,NA,TRBV5-6,TRBJ2-2
CASSGPDVSGANVLTF,TGTGCCAGTAGTGGGCCCGACGTCTCTGGGGCCAACGTCCTGACTTTC,NA,NA,TRBV19,TRBJ2-6
CASRGTGGSYEQYF,TGTGCCAGCAGGGGGACAGGGGGCTCCTACGAGCAGTACTTC,NA,TRBD1,TRBV2,TRBJ2-7
CASRLGTGITDTQYF,TGCGCCAGCAGGCTGGGGACAGGGATTACAGATACGCAGTATTTT,NA,TRBD1,TRBV5-1,TRBJ2-3
CASRNGGAVGELFF,TGTGCCAGCAGAAACGGGGGGGCGGTCGGGGAGCTGTTTTTT,few,TRBD2,TRBV6-5,TRBJ2-2
CASSFGGGGELFF,TGTGCCAGCAGTTTCGGAGGTGGCGGGGAGCTGTTTTTT,NA,NA,TRBV27,TRBJ2-2
CASSIAGGRETQYF,TGTGCCAGTAGTATAGCGGGGGGCAGGGAGACCCAGTACTTC,NA,NA,TRBV19,TRBJ2-5
CATRWARDSYGYTF,TGTGCCACCAGATGGGCCAGGGACTCGTATGGCTACACCTTC,once,NA,TRBV19,TRBJ1-2
CASSYLRDSPQFF,TGTGCCAGCAGTTACCTCCGGGACTCCCCCCAGTTCTTC,NA,NA,TRBV6-5,TRBJ2-1
CASSPRMNTEAFF,TGCGCCAGCAGCCCTAGGATGAACACTGAAGCTTTCTTT,NA,NA,TRBV4-3,TRBJ1-1
CASSLLSNQPQHF,TGTGCCAGCAGCTTACTAAGTAATCAGCCCCAGCATTTT,NA,NA,TRBV11-2,TRBJ1-5
CASSARQGWGNTIYF,TGTGCCAGCAGCGCCCGACAGGGGTGGGGAAACACCATATATTTT,few,TRBD1,TRBV7-6,TRBJ1-3
CASRGTGKHQPQHF,TGTGCCAGCAGAGGGACAGGGAAGCATCAGCCCCAGCATTTT,NA,TRBD1,TRBV2,TRBJ1-5
CATSGPGTGSAEQYF,TGTGCCACCAGCGGACCCGGGACAGGGTCCGCCGAGCAGTACTTC,NA,TRBD1,TRBV15,TRBJ2-7
CASSQSTAGRDIQYF,TGCGCCAGCAGCCAAAGTACAGCGGGGCGGGACATTCAGTACTTC,few,TRBD2,TRBV4-3,TRBJ2-4
CASKKKGGDGGEQYF,TGTGCCAGCAAAAAAAAAGGGGGGGATGGAGGCGAGCAGTACTTC,NA,NA,TRBV6-5,TRBJ2-7
CASSPRRTGDISQHF,TGTGCCAGCAGCCCCAGGAGGACAGGGGATATTTCCCAGCATTTT,NA,TRBD1,TRBV7-2,TRBJ1-5
CAWSAGTGDGYTF,TGTGCCTGGAGTGCCGGGACAGGAGATGGCTACACCTTC,NA,TRBD1,TRBV30,TRBJ1-2
CASSQESDYGYTF,TGTGCCAGCAGCCAAGAGTCTGACTATGGCTACACCTTC,NA,NA,TRBV4-2,TRBJ1-2